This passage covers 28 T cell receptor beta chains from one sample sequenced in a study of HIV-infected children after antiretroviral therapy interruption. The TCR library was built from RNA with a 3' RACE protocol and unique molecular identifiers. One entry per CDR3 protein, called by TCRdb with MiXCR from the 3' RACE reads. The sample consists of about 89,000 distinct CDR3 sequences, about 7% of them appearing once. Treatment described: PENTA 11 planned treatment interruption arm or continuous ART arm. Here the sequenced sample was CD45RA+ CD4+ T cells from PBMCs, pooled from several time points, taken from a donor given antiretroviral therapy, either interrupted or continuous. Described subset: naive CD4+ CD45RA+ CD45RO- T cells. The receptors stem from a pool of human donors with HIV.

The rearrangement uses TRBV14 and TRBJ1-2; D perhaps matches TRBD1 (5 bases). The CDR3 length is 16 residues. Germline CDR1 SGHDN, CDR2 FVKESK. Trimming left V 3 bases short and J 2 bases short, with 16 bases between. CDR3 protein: CASSQILLTANYGYTF. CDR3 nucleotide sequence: TGTGCCAGCAGCCAGATACTTTTGACAGCAAACTATGGCTACACCTTC.

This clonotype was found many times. CDR3 sequence reads: CASSPRGGDEPQHF. The CDR3, as DNA: TGTGCCAGCAGCCCACGCGGGGGGGATGAGCCCCAGCATTTT. The chain recombines TRBV7-9 with TRBJ1-5, with D possibly TRBD1 on 5 matching bases. CDR1 and CDR2 from the germline V gene are SEHNR and FQNEAQ (reference sequence). This CDR3 has 14 amino acids. The V end was cut by 5 bases, the J end by 8 bases, with 16 bases between.

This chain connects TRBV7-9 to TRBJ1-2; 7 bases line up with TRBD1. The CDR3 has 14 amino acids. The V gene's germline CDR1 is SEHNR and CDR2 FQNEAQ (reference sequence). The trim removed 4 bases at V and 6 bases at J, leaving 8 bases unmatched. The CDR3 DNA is TGTGCCAGCAGCTCCGAGACAGGGAAGAATGGCTACACCTTC. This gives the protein CASSSETGKNGYTF.

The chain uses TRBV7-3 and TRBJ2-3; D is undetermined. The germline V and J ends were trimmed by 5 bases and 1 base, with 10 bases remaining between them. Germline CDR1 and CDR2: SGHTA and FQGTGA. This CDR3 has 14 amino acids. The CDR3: CASSPNDRTDTQYF. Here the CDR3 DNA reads TGTGCCAGCAGCCCTAATGACCGCACAGATACGCAGTATTTT.

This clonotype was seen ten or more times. CDR3 sequence (DNA): TGTGCCAGTAGTGCCAACACAGTTATCACAGATACGCAGTATTTT. Its protein is CASSANTVITDTQYF. This chain joins TRBV19 and TRBJ2-3; no clear D gene. The germline V gene encodes CDR1 LNHDA and CDR2 SQIVND (reference sequence). The CDR3 spans 15 residues. The ends were cut back, 5 bases at V and 2 bases at J, with 14 bases in the middle.

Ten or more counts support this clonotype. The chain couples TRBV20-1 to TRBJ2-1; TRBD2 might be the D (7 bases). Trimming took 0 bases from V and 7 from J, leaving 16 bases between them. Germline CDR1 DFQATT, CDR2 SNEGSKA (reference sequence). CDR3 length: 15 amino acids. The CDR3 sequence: CSARDARGGPNEQFF. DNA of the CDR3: TGCAGTGCTAGAGATGCGAGGGGGGGACCGAATGAGCAGTTCTTC.

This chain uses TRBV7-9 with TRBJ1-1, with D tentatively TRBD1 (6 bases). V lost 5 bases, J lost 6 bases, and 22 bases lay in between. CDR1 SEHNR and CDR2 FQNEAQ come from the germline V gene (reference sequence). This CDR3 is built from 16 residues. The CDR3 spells CASSLPQGPRGAEAFF. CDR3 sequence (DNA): TGTGCCAGCAGCCTACCCCAGGGACCCAGGGGCGCTGAAGCTTTCTTT. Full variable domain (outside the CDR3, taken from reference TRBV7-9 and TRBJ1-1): DTGVSQNPRHKITKRGQNVTFRCDPISEHNRLYWYRQTLGQGPEFLTYFQNEAQLEKSRLLSDRFSAERPKGSFSTLEIQRTEQGDSAMYLCASSLPQGPRGAEAFFGQGTRLTVV.

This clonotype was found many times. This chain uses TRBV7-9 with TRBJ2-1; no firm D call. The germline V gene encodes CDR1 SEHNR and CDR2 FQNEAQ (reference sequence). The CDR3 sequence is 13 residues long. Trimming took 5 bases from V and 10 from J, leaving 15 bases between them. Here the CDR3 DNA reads TGTGCCAGCAGCCGTACTGACTTAACGGAGCAGTTCTTC. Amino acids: CASSRTDLTEQFF.

The CDR3 DNA sequence: TGTGCCAGCAGTTTGAGGGTAAATGAGCAGTTCTTC. It codes for CASSLRVNEQFF. The chain joins TRBV27 to TRBJ2-1; D possibly corresponds to TRBD2 (5 bases). This CDR3 has 12 amino acids. Trimming left V 3 bases short and J 7 bases short, with 7 bases between. The germline gives CDR1 MNHEY, CDR2 SMNVEV (reference sequence).

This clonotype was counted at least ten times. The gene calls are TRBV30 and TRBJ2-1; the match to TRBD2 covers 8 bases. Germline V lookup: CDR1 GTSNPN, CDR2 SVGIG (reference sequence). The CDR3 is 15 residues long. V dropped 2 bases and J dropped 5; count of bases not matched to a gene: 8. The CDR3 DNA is TGTGCCTGGAGTTGGAAGCGGGGGCCCCACAATGAGCAGTTCTTC. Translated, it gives CAWSWKRGPHNEQFF. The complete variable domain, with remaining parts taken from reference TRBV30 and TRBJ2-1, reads SQTIHQWPATLVQPVGSPLSLECTVEGTSNPNLYWYRQAAGRGLQLLFYSVGIGQISSEVPQNLSASRPQDRQFILSSKKLLLSDSGFYLCAWSWKRGPHNEQFFGPGTRLTVL.

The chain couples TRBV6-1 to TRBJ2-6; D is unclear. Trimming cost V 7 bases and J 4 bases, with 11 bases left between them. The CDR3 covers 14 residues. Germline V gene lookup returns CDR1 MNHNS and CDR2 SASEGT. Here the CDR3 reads CASKRVVGANVLTF. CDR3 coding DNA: TGTGCCAGCAAGCGTGTGGTCGGGGCCAACGTCCTGACTTTC.

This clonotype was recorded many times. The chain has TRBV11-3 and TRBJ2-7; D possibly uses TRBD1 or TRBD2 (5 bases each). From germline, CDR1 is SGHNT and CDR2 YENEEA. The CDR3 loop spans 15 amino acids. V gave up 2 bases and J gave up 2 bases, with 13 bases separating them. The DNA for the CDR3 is TGTGCCAGCAGCTTAAGCGGACAAACTACCTACGAGCAGTACTTC. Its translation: CASSLSGQTTYEQYF. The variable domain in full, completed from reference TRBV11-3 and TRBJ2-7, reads EAGVVQSPRYKIIEKKQPVAFWCNPISGHNTLYWYLQNLGQGPELLIRYENEEAVDDSQLPKDRFSAERLKGVDSTLKIQPAELGDSAVYLCASSLSGQTTYEQYFGPGTRLTVT.

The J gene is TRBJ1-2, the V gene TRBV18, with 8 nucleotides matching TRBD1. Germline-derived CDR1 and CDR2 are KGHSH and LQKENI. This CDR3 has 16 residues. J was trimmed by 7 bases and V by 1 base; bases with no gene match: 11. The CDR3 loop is CASSPLEGQGGAGYTF. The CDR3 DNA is TGTGCCAGCTCACCACTCGAAGGACAGGGCGGCGCTGGCTACACCTTC.

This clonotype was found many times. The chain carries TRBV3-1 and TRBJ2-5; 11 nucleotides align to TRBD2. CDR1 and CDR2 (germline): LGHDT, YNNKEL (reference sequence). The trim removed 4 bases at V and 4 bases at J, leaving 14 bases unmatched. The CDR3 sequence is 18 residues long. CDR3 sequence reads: CASSPIGIAGGLRETQYF. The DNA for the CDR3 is TGTGCCAGCAGCCCCATCGGAATAGCGGGGGGGCTCCGAGAGACCCAGTACTTC.

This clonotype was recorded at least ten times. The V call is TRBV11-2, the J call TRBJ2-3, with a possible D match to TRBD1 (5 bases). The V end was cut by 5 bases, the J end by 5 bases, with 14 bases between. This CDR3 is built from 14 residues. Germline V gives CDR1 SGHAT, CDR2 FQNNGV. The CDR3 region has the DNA TGTGCCAGCAGCCAGGGCCAGAAAGGAGATACGCAGTATTTT. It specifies CASSQGQKGDTQYF.

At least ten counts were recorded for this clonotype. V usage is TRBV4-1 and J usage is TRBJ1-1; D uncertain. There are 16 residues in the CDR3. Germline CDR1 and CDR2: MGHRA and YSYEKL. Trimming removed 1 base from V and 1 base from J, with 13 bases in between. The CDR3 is CASSQGGGPSNTEAFF. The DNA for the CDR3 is TGCGCCAGCAGCCAAGGAGGCGGGCCCTCGAACACTGAAGCTTTCTTT.

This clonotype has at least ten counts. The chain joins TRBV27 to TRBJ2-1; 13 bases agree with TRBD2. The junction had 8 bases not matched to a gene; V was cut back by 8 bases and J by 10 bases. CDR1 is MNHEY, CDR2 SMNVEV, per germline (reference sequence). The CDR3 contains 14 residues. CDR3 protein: CASYRLAGGQEQFF. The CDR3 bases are TGTGCCAGCTACCGACTAGCGGGGGGACAGGAGCAGTTCTTC.

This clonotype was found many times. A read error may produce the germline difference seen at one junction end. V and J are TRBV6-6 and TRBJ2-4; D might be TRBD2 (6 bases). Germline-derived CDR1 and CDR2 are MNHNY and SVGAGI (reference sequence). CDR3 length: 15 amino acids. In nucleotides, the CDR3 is TGTGCCAGCGGTGCCCGGACTGGGGGGAAAAACACCTTGTACTTT. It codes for CASGARTGGKNTLYF.

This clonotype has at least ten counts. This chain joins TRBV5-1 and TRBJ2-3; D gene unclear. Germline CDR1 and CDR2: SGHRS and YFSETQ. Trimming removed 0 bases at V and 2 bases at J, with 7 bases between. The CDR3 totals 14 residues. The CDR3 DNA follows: TGCGCCAGCAGCTTGGGGGCAGACACAGATACGCAGTATTTT. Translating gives CASSLGADTDTQYF.

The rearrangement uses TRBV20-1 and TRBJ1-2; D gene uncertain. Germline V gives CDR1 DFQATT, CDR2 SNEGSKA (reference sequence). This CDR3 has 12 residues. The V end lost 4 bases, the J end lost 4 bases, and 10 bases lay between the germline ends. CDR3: CSATDFTYGYTF. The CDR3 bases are TGCAGTGCTACTGACTTCACCTATGGCTACACCTTC.

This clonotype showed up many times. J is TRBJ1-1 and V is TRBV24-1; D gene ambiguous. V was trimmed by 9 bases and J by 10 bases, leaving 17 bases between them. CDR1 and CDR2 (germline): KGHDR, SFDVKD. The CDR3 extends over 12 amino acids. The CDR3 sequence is CATADVRLRAFF. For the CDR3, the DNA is TGTGCCACCGCCGACGTCAGGCTTAGAGCTTTCTTT.

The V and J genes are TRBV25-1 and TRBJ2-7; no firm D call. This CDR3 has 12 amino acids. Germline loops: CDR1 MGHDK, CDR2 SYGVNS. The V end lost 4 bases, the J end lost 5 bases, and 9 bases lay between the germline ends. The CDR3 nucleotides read TGTGCCAGCAGTGTACAAAGGAACGAGCAGTACTTC. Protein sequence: CASSVQRNEQYF.

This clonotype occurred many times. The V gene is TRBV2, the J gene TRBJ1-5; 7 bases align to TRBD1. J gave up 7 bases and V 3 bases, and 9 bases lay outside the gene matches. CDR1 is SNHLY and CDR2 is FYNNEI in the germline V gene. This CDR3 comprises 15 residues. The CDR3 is CASSDMTGMGQPQHF. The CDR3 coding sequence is TGTGCCAGCAGTGACATGACAGGGATGGGACAGCCCCAGCATTTT.

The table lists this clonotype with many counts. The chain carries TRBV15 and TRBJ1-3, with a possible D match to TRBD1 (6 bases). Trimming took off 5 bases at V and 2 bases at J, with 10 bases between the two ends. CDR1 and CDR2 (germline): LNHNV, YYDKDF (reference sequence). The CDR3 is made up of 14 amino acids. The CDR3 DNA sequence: TGTGCCACCAGCTTAACAGGGCCTGGAAACACCATATATTTT. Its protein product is CATSLTGPGNTIYF.

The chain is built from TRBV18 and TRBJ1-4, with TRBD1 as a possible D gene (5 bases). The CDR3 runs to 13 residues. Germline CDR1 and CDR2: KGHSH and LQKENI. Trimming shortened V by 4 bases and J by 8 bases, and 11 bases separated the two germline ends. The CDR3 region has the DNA TGTGCCAGCTCACTCGGGGGAGTGGAAAAACTGTTTTTT. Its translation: CASSLGGVEKLFF.

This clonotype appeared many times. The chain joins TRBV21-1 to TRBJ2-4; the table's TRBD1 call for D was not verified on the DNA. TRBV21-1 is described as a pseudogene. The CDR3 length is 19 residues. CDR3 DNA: TGTGCCAGCAGCAAACAGGGGCGACAGACTCCCTCCGCCAAAAACATTCAGTACTTC. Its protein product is CASSKQGRQTPSAKNIQYF.

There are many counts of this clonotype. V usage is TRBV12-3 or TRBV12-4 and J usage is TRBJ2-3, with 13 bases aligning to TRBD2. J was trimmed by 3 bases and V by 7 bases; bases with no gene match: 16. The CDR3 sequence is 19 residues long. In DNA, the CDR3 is TGTGCCAGCACCATACTCGCGGGACTAGCGGGGAGGAGTACAGATACGCAGTATTTT. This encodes CASTILAGLAGRSTDTQYF.

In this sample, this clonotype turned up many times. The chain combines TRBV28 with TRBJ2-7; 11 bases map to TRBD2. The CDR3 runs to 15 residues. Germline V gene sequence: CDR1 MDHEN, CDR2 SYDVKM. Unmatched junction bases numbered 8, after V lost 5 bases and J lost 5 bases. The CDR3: CASSALSGRADEQYF. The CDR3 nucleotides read TGTGCCAGCAGTGCCCTTAGCGGGAGGGCCGACGAGCAGTACTTC.